The sequence of this T cell receptor beta chain was determined in a study of read filtering for tumor transcriptome and immune sequencing. Study-wide background: DNase treatment preceded whole-transcriptome library preparation.

Many counts were recorded for this clonotype. This CDR3 is 12 amino acids long. Germline V gene sequence: CDR1 MNHEY, CDR2 SVGEGT. The ends were cut back, 2 bases at V and 6 bases at J, with 5 bases in the middle. From roughly 390 ng of RNA, a library with molecular barcoded alpha/delta and beta/gamma adaptors was made. TCRdb reprocessed the reads via MiXCR and lists one record per CDR3 protein. This table has tens of thousands of distinct CDR3 sequences, 14% appearing once. The sequence came from a donor at least 40 years old with multiple myeloma. The sample was a population of CD138-negative cells sorted from bone marrow. The chain recombines TRBV6-2 or TRBV6-3 with TRBJ1-5, with D hard to call. The CDR3 nucleotides read TGTGCCAGCAGTTACCGCAGTCAGCCCCAGCATTTT. This codes for CASSYRSQPQHF.